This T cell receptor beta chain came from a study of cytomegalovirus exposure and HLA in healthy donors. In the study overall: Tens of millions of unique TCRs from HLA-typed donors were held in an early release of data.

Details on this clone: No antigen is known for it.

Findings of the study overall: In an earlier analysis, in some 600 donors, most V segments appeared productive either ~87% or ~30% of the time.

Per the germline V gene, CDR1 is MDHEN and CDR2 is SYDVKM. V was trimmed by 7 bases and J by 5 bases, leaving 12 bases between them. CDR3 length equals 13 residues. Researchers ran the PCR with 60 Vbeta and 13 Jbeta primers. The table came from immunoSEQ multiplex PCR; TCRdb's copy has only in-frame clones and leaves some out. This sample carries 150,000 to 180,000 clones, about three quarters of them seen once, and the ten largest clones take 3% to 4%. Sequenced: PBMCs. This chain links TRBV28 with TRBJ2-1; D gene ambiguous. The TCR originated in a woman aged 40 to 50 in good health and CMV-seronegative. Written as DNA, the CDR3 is TGTGCCAGCACCCGAGAGATCCACAATGAGCAGTTCTTC. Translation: CASTREIHNEQFF. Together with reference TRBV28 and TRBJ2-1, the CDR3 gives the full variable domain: DVKVTQSSRYLVKRTGEKVFLECVQDMDHENMFWYRQDPGLGLRLIYFSYDVKMKEKGDIPEGYSVSREKKERFSLILESASTNQTSMYLCASTREIHNEQFFGPGTRLTVL.